The source of this T cell receptor (beta chain) is a study of CD8 T cells in ankylosing spondylitis. General observations from the study: The clones that were linked to disease were reported to be significantly enriched in matched synovial fluid samples from ankylosing spondylitis patients. In synovial fluid and blood from reactive arthritis, some motif variants were previously reported. Apparently characteristic of ankylosing spondylitis blood was a TCR beta motif (eight highly homologous variants).

A remark on this clonotype: Its antigen is unidentified.

Quantitative 5'-RACE with molecular barcodes produced the TCR beta libraries. MiXCR, applied by TCRdb to the 5' RACE reads, yields one record per CDR3 protein. In the table there are hundreds of thousands of distinct CDR3 sequences, 18% of which are singletons. Trimming pared 4 bases from V and 0 bases from J, leaving 19 bases between. This CDR3 comprises 18 residues. This TCR was sampled from a male donor with ankylosing spondylitis. The gene calls are TRBV12-3 or TRBV12-4 and TRBJ1-5; D unclear. The sample was blood, either unsorted or a sorted T cell fraction (not recorded which). In DNA, the CDR3 is TGTGCCAGCAGTTCCGGGGATGCTAGATTTTATAGCAATCAGCCCCAGCATTTT. This sequence encodes CASSSGDARFYSNQPQHF.